The 28 T cell receptor beta chains in this list originate from one sample, sequenced in a study of T cell changes during pregnancy in multiple sclerosis. Assay: immunoSEQ multiplex PCR; the TCRdb copy retains only in-frame clones and omits some. The table has about 79,000 clones, 75% to 95% seen once. The input for sequencing was CD4+ T cells from peripheral blood mononuclear cells, taken in the second trimester of pregnancy. Every receptor here comes from a female donor with multiple sclerosis, enrolled in a pregnancy study.

The gene calls are TRBV6-5 and TRBJ2-7, with TRBD2 matching 10 bases. The CDR3 spans 15 residues. V lost 8 bases and J lost 6; bases outside the gene matches: 13. The germline V gene has CDR1 MNHEY and CDR2 SVGAGI. CDR3 nucleotide sequence: TGTGCCAGCCTTAAACTAGCGGGGTCCATATCCGAGCAGTACTTC. It specifies CASLKLAGSISEQYF.

As DNA, the CDR3 is TGTGCCAGCTCACCTCTGCCCAGGGGCGCGGACACTGAAGCTTTCTTT. Translation gives CASSPLPRGADTEAFF. The rearrangement links TRBV18 to TRBJ1-1; TRBD1 is a possible D gene (6 bases). CDR1 and CDR2 from the germline V gene are KGHSH and LQKENI. Trimming pared 3 bases from V and 3 bases from J, leaving 17 bases between. The CDR3 contains 16 residues. The full variable domain, completed using reference TRBV18 and TRBJ1-1, is NAGVMQNPRHLVRRRGQEARLRCSPMKGHSHVYWYRQLPEEGLKFMVYLQKENIIDESGMPKERFSAEFPKEGPSILRIQQVVRGDSAAYFCASSPLPRGADTEAFFGQGTRLTVV.

This clone was seen a single time. The chain uses TRBV19 and TRBJ2-7; the match to TRBD2 covers 11 bases. The CDR3 loop spans 16 amino acids. V was clipped by 4 bases and J by 1 base; unmatched bases: 6. Germline V gene data show CDR1 as LNHDA and CDR2 as SQIVND (reference sequence). The CDR3 here is CASSKAGTSGSYEQYF. The CDR3 nucleotides are TGTGCCAGTAGTAAAGCCGGGACTAGCGGATCCTACGAGCAGTACTTC.

This chain uses TRBV18 with TRBJ2-5, with 13 positions matching TRBD2. J gave up 3 bases and V 2 bases, and 0 bases lay outside the gene matches. Germline assignment: CDR1 KGHSH and CDR2 LQKENI. This CDR3 is built from 15 residues. The CDR3 DNA reads as TGTGCCAGCTCACCAGGACTAGCGGGAGAAGAGACCCAGTACTTC. Amino acids: CASSPGLAGEETQYF.

This clone was picked up a small number of times. V and J are TRBV2 and TRBJ1-1; no firm D call. Germline loops: CDR1 SNHLY, CDR2 FYNNEI. The CDR3 length is 13 residues. With 2 bases removed from V and 0 bases from J, the gap between germline ends came to 4 bases. The CDR3 DNA reads TGTGCCAGCAGTGAATACATGAACACTGAAGCTTTCTTT. It codes for CASSEYMNTEAFF.

The chain uses TRBV7-9 and TRBJ2-1; TRBD1 matches at 9 bases. The CDR3 contains 16 residues. After removal of 4 bases from V and 7 bases from J, the junction contained 11 bases not matched to a gene. CDR1 and CDR2 from the germline V gene are SEHNR and FQNEAQ (reference sequence). CDR3 DNA: TGTGCCAGCAGCTCCACCATGGGGACAGGGAAGAATGAGCAGTTCTTC. Translated: CASSSTMGTGKNEQFF.

The V gene is TRBV5-1, the J gene TRBJ2-7, with D possibly matching TRBD1 (6 bases). With 5 bases removed from V and 5 bases from J, the gap between germline ends came to 14 bases. The CDR3 has 13 amino acids. CDR1 and CDR2 (germline): SGHRS, YFSETQ. Here the CDR3 DNA reads TGCGCCAGCAGAGGGTCAGGGGCCAACGAGCAGTACTTC. This encodes CASRGSGANEQYF.

The J gene is TRBJ1-1, the V gene TRBV6-1; a possible D gene is TRBD1 (6 bases). V was shortened by 1 base and J by 8 bases, with 11 bases between the two germline ends. The CDR3 runs 13 residues. CDR1 is MNHNS, CDR2 SASEGT, per germline. The CDR3, as DNA: TGTGCCAGCAGTGAAGGGGGGCGGGGGGAAGCTTTCTTT. Translation: CASSEGGRGEAFF.

This chain connects TRBV2 to TRBJ2-1; a possible D gene is TRBD2 (6 bases). Germline assignment: CDR1 SNHLY and CDR2 FYNNEI. The CDR3 is 15 amino acids. V was shortened by 10 bases and J by 0 bases, with 16 bases between the two germline ends. The CDR3, as DNA: TGTGCCATCCGAGGAGGGGCACTCTCCTACAATGAGCAGTTCTTC. It encodes CAIRGGALSYNEQFF.

The rearrangement links TRBV29-1 to TRBJ1-1, with TRBD1 matching 8 bases. The CDR3 runs to 13 residues. From germline, CDR1 is SQVTM and CDR2 ANQGSEA. Trimming removed 6 bases from V and 5 bases from J; junction bases left unmatched: 8. The CDR3 nucleotides are TGCAGCGTCGTAGGACAGGGAGGTACTGAAGCTTTCTTT. Translation: CSVVGQGGTEAFF. Drawing the rest from reference TRBV29-1 and TRBJ1-1, the complete variable domain is SAVISQKPSRDICQRGTSLTIQCQVDSQVTMMFWYRQQPGQSLTLIATANQGSEATYESGFVIDKFPISRPNLTFSTLTVSNMSPEDSSIYLCSVVGQGGTEAFFGQGTRLTVV.

This sequence joins TRBV4-2 and TRBJ1-1; unclear D gene. The germline gives CDR1 LGHNA, CDR2 YNFKEQ. CDR3 size: 16 residues. V was trimmed by 0 bases and J by 5 bases, leaving 16 bases between them. The CDR3 DNA sequence: TGTGCCAGCAGCCAAGAGGGCACGAGGGTGGGTACTGAAGCTTTCTTT. It specifies CASSQEGTRVGTEAFF.

The V and J genes are TRBV13 and TRBJ2-2, with D tentatively TRBD1 (5 bases). Germline V gene lookup returns CDR1 PRHDT and CDR2 FYEKMQ (reference sequence). There are 15 residues in the CDR3. V lost 1 base, J lost 5 bases, and 11 bases lay in between. The CDR3 DNA is TGTGCCAGCAGCTTAGAGGTGGGGCGAACCGGGGAGCTGTTTTTT. Translating it yields CASSLEVGRTGELFF.

V usage is TRBV6-1 and J usage is TRBJ2-1; D is undetermined. Germline CDR1 reads MNHNS; CDR2 reads SASEGT. Trimming cost V 5 bases and J 3 bases, with 17 bases left between them. The CDR3 extends over 16 amino acids. The CDR3 region has the DNA TGTGCCAGCAGTCAAGGGTTTACCAGAAGCTACAATGAGCAGTTCTTC. Its protein is CASSQGFTRSYNEQFF.

The chain joins TRBV5-1 to TRBJ2-5; 7 nucleotides agree with TRBD2. The ends lost 2 bases at V and 2 bases at J; junction bases unmatched: 3. CDR1 SGHRS and CDR2 YFSETQ come from the germline V gene. This CDR3 region has 14 residues. DNA of the CDR3: TGCGCCAGCAGCTTCAGCGGGACGCAAGAGACCCAGTACTTC. Translating gives CASSFSGTQETQYF.

The chain joins TRBV5-1 to TRBJ2-7; 7 positions agree with TRBD1. The trim removed 4 bases at V and 0 bases at J, leaving 7 bases unmatched. CDR1 is SGHRS and CDR2 is YFSETQ in the germline V gene. CDR3 length: 15 amino acids. The CDR3 DNA sequence: TGCGCCAGCAGCAGCACCGGGACAGCCTCCTACGAGCAGTACTTC. Its protein product is CASSSTGTASYEQYF. Supplemented by reference TRBV5-1 and TRBJ2-7, the full variable domain reads KAGVTQTPRYLIKTRGQQVTLSCSPISGHRSVSWYQQTPGQGLQFLFEYFSETQRNKGNFPGRFSGRQFSNSRSEMNVSTLELGDSALYLCASSSTGTASYEQYFGPGTRLTVT.

V usage is TRBV7-2 and J usage is TRBJ1-1; D call uncertain. This CDR3 region has 12 residues. The germline gives CDR1 SGHTA, CDR2 FQGNSA. Trimming left V 3 bases short and J 3 bases short, with 5 bases between. The CDR3 region is CASSLSHTEAFF. In nucleotides, the CDR3 is TGTGCCAGCAGCTTGAGCCACACTGAAGCTTTCTTT.

The chain carries TRBV27 and TRBJ1-3; D is unclear. V was cut by 6 bases and J by 1 base, with 4 bases left in between. This CDR3 has 12 residues. Germline V gene data show CDR1 as MNHEY and CDR2 as SMNVEV (reference sequence). CDR3 bases: TGTGCCAGCAGCCTATCTGGAAACACCATATATTTT. It codes for CASSLSGNTIYF.

The CDR3, as DNA: TGCGCCAGCAGTGTTGACAGGGCTCGTCGGGGCTACACCTTC. Translated: CASSVDRARRGYTF. The chain recombines TRBV10-1 with TRBJ1-2, with 7 bases identical to TRBD1. Germline V lookup: CDR1 WNHNN, CDR2 SYGVQD (reference sequence). J was trimmed by 8 bases and V by 4 bases; bases with no gene match: 10. The CDR3 consists of 14 residues.

The chain is built from TRBV19 and TRBJ1-2; D is possibly TRBD1 (6 bases). This CDR3 region has 16 residues. The ends were cut back, 6 bases at V and 1 base at J, with 18 bases in the middle. Germline CDR1 is LNHDA and CDR2 is SQIVND (reference sequence). The CDR3 sequence is CASSTSGRTVNYGYTF. For the CDR3, the DNA is TGTGCCAGTAGCACCTCTGGGCGGACAGTTAACTATGGCTACACCTTC.

The rearrangement joins TRBV18 to TRBJ2-2; 13 bases map to TRBD2. In germline, CDR1 is KGHSH, CDR2 LQKENI. The CDR3 contains 16 residues. V gave up 5 bases and J gave up 6 bases; unmatched junction bases: 6. The CDR3 coding sequence is TGTGCCAGCTCAACTGGACTAGCGGGAGTCCCCGGGGAGCTGTTTTTT. Translated: CASSTGLAGVPGELFF.

The chain joins TRBV7-9 to TRBJ1-2; D is unclear. Germline V gene sequence: CDR1 SEHNR, CDR2 FQNEAQ (reference sequence). V was trimmed by 3 bases and J by 6 bases, leaving 8 bases between them. The CDR3 sequence is 12 residues long. The CDR3 region is CASSFNRDGYTF. CDR3 DNA sequence: TGTGCCAGCAGCTTTAACAGAGATGGCTACACCTTC. Together with reference TRBV7-9 and TRBJ1-2, the CDR3 gives the full variable domain: DTGVSQNPRHKITKRGQNVTFRCDPISEHNRLYWYRQTLGQGPEFLTYFQNEAQLEKSRLLSDRFSAERPKGSFSTLEIQRTEQGDSAMYLCASSFNRDGYTFGSGTRLTVV.

The chain recombines TRBV29-1 with TRBJ2-3; the match to TRBD2 covers 8 bases. The CDR3 has 16 amino acids. CDR1 is SQVTM and CDR2 is ANQGSEA in the germline V gene. The J segment lost 4 bases and the V segment lost 6 bases, leaving 15 bases of the junction unmatched. DNA for the CDR3: TGCAGCGTCCGACCCGGGACTAGAGGTCCCGCAGATACGCAGTATTTT. This codes for CSVRPGTRGPADTQYF.

The rearrangement links TRBV12-5 to TRBJ2-7; 7 bases agree with TRBD1. The CDR3 has 14 amino acids. Germline assignment: CDR1 LGHNT and CDR2 FRNRAP. V gave up 7 bases and J gave up 2 bases; unmatched junction bases: 8. The CDR3 DNA is TGTGCTAGTGCCCGTTGGACAGGAACCTACGAGCAGTACTTC. Protein product: CASARWTGTYEQYF.

CDR3 protein: CASSHNMNTEAFF. CDR3 DNA: TGTGCCAGCAGCCACAACATGAACACTGAAGCTTTCTTT. The V and J genes are TRBV11-2 and TRBJ1-1; D remains unclear. CDR1 is SGHAT, CDR2 FQNNGV, per germline. This CDR3 has 13 amino acids. Trimming cost V 5 bases and J 0 bases, with 7 bases left between them.

This clone was seen more than once but under ten times. The chain uses TRBV2 and TRBJ1-3; a possible D gene is TRBD1 (5 bases). V lost 6 bases to trimming and J lost 1 base, with 13 bases between them. Germline CDR1 and CDR2: SNHLY and FYNNEI. CDR3 size: 15 residues. The CDR3 reads CASSVGHTSGNTIYF. The CDR3 DNA follows: TGTGCCAGCAGCGTAGGACATACTTCTGGAAACACCATATATTTT.

The CDR3 DNA sequence: TGTGCCAGCAGCTCCAGGGACAGCTTATGGGGTGATCAGCCCCAGCATTTT. Protein: CASSSRDSLWGDQPQHF. The V call is TRBV7-9, the J call TRBJ1-5; 7 bases align to TRBD1. The CDR3 loop spans 17 amino acids. CDR1 and CDR2 from the germline V gene are SEHNR and FQNEAQ (reference sequence). With 4 bases clipped from V and 5 bases from J, the junction kept 14 bases outside the gene matches.

J is TRBJ1-3 and V is TRBV5-1, with D hard to call. Looked up from germline, CDR1 is SGHRS and CDR2 is YFSETQ. CDR3 size: 13 residues. Trimming took off 1 base at V and 4 bases at J, with 6 bases between the two ends. The CDR3 DNA is TGCGCCAGCAGCTTGATTGGCGGAAACACCATATATTTT. As protein: CASSLIGGNTIYF.

V usage is TRBV28 and J usage is TRBJ2-1, with 12 bases fitting TRBD2. The germline V gene has CDR1 MDHEN and CDR2 SYDVKM. V shed 4 bases, J shed 7 bases, and the junction held 11 bases outside the gene matches. This CDR3 contains 17 residues. CDR3 nucleotides: TGTGCCAGCAGTTCCCTGACTAGCGGGAGAGTAGGAAATGAGCAGTTCTTC. Translated: CASSSLTSGRVGNEQFF.